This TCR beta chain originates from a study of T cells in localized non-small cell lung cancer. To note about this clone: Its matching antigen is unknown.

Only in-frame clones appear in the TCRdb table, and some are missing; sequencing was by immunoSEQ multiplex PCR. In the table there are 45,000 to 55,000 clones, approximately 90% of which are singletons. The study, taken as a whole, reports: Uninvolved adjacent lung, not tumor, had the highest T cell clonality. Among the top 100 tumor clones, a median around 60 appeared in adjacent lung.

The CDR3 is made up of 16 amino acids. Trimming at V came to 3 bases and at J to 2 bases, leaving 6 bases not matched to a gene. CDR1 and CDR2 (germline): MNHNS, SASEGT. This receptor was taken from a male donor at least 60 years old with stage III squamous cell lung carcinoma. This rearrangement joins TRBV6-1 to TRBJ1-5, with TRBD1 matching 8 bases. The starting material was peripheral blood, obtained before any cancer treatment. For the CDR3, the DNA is TGTGCCAGCAGTGATCAGGGGGCCGCGGGCAATCAGCCCCAGCATTTT. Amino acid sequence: CASSDQGAAGNQPQHF.